What follows is one T cell receptor (beta chain) and its context. Its antigen target is currently unknown. Per-nucleotide qualities are absent, and no much larger clonotype sits a single base away. The data were obtained in a study of cytomegalovirus exposure and HLA in healthy donors (dated by TCRdb to 2017 to 2019). At the level of the whole study: According to an earlier analysis of 450 to 650 of the donors, some 180 million T cells yielded some 110 million unique TCR beta sequences and 276 Gb of sequence data. Along with the approximately 700-subject first cohort, a separate validation cohort of 120 different subjects was used. Every discovery cohort repertoire had been produced on one sequencing platform. A later analysis re-analyzed previously published TCR beta repertoires from 500 to 700 donors and added high-resolution HLA genotyping to study TCR occurrence patterns. An early release covering just under 650 HLA-typed donors comprised about 300 gigabases of sequencing data and around 80 million unique TCR sequences. To predict cytomegalovirus infection status, the study brought together high-throughput TCR immunosequencing, statistical association of individual TCRs with disease status, and machine learning. The study aimed to test whether cataloging public T cell receptors could reveal signatures of past pathogen exposure. The study used immunosequencing to profile the T cell repertoires of 666 subjects and linked those repertoires to cytomegalovirus serostatus. Four to six DR-DQ haplotypes were handled as single units for association and clustering, since linkage in the cohort was strong. Class I and class II HLA loci were covered by the typing at four-digit resolution. Of the 300 to 500 genotyped donors, 75% to 85% were placed in the genetic ancestry cluster associated with self-reported Caucasian donors. A later genetic analysis took genome-wide SNP genotypes for 398 of the 666 donors and used that subset as a discovery cohort. Donor age, sex, ethnicity and CMV serostatus were compiled together with the repertoire data. Among some 410 genotyped donors of the cohort, an average of around 250,000 unique TCR beta nucleotide sequences was sequenced per donor, of which about 18% were non-productive. In the later analysis, no new phenotypic data were used to find candidate immune exposures; instead, reliance was placed on TCR beta sequences and their occurrence across donors. The number of donors typed differed by locus, with roughly 629-640 for A, B, C, DRB1 and DQB1, around 520 for DQA1, about 610 for DPA1, and 472 for DPB1. An earlier analysis of approximately 640 of the donors applied high-throughput TCR beta sequencing to assess whether each TCR beta V gene segment acted as functional or pseudogenic.

The cohort comprised 666 healthy bone marrow donors. At the time of sampling, all cohort members were nominally healthy, though unrecorded immune exposures were likely present. The donor tested CMV seronegative and was one of the 352 seronegative cohort members. Every donor gave a peripheral blood sample, and the peripheral blood mononuclear cells from that sample were used for TCR beta sequencing. Genomic DNA extraction from the blood cell samples was performed with the Qiagen DNeasy Blood Extraction Kit. CDR1 WNHNN and CDR2 SYGVQD are derived from the germline V gene (reference sequence). Compared with germline, V lacks 7 bases and J lacks 4 bases; bases without a gene match: 9. The CDR3 has 15 amino acids, counting the end cysteine and phenylalanine. The only DNA kept is the CDR3, 45 bases in frame from the first base. On the study overall, not on this receptor specifically: The earlier analysis of some 560 of the donors excluded roughly 16 rarely observed V segments, including chromosome 9 orphons, because counts were too low. A later genetic analysis associated a missense DCLRE1C variant with V-gene and J-gene trimming of TCR beta chains, and an independent cohort replicated the association. A few of the identified cytomegalovirus-associated TCR beta chains were confirmed in vitro to be specific for cytomegalovirus antigens. The authors suggested that the approach could potentially be extended to other disease states and immunological phenotypes. In a later analysis, HLA-associated TCR beta chains were found to be more clonally expanded and to have lower generation probabilities than equally common non-associated chains. Cytomegalovirus status was reported to be diagnosed by the classifier with high specificity and sensitivity in both the original and validation cohorts. According to a later analysis, TCR association rates differed among HLA loci, with DRB1 alleles showing the most associated TCRs and HLA-C alleles showing the fewest. Most CMV-associated TCR beta chains appeared to be HLA-restricted in a later analysis, and the HLA associations seemed to be driven largely by CMV exposure. Because HLA typing was unavailable for some donors at each locus, only the typed subset was used in association tests. A total of about 150 TCR beta chains were listed by the study as associated with cytomegalovirus. Most TCR sequences were seen in very few donors, while some public TCRs were found in many individuals. Because the 87-base-pair reads could not distinguish some IMGT-functional V segments, including TRBV6-2 and TRBV6-3, those segments were excluded. The presence/absence analyses assumed that sequencing depth was roughly uniform across donors, and that assumption may not be true. According to a later analysis, parvovirus B19, influenza, CMV and Epstein-Barr virus appeared linked to several top co-occurrence clusters. Correlated functional status among segregating V segments might reflect linkage disequilibrium, but an unknown experimental factor could not be ruled out. An earlier analysis of approximately 600 of the donors showed that most TCR beta V segments appeared in productive rearrangements either about 87% or about 30% of the time, which broadly matched IMGT annotations. The cohort was sequenced for TCR beta chains only, and without alpha or paired-chain data the features that could be detected were limited. Assigning TCR associations to individual alleles was difficult when HLA alleles, especially DR and DQ, strongly co-occurred. For the cohort, immune exposure information was limited to CMV serostatus. At a false discovery rate of 0.05, a later analysis linked under 20,000 TCR beta sequences to specific HLA alleles. A further reported finding was that TCR beta sequences accurately predicted the HLA-A and HLA-B alleles for most subjects in the first cohort. A cluster of highly shared sequence variants was judged likely to be a technical artifact of the sequencing pipeline. Compared with the 666-donor mean, donors in an Asian-associated ancestry cluster had fewer N-insertions in productive TCRs, according to a later genetic analysis.

The library was generated by the immunoSEQ multiplex PCR assay. A mixture of 60 forward primers for TCR Vbeta segments and 13 reverse primers for TCR Jbeta segments was used in the multiplex PCR. The CDR3 region of rearranged TCR beta genes was amplified from genomic DNA by a multiplex PCR assay. The amplified TCR beta libraries were sequenced on the Illumina HiSeq System as 87-base-pair reads. The published analysis was carried out like this. A later analysis tallied roughly 76 million unique TCR beta chains across the approximately 670 repertoires, and about 12 million of those chains were shared by two or more donors. A nearest-neighbor algorithm error-corrected the raw reads and collapsed the reads into unique sequences, merging closely related sequences to remove PCR and sequencing errors. CDR3 sequences were aligned to IMGT reference sequences to assign V, D and J gene segments. Each retained sequence needed at least a six-nucleotide match to both a V gene segment and a J gene segment. Rearrangements were classified as productive when the CDR3 lacked stop codons and remained in frame with V and J, and all other rearrangements were classified as non-productive. CDR3 was defined according to IMGT convention as the region running from the second conserved V-encoded cysteine to the conserved J-encoded phenylalanine. Sequences without an unambiguous match to a single V gene segment were excluded from the earlier analysis of about 630 of the donors. In an earlier analysis of 587 of the donors, a V segment was called functional when productive rearrangements were above 56.7%, and segregating when the standard deviation between donors exceeded 5%. A statistical classification framework was built for diagnosing cytomegalovirus status from the catalog of TCR beta chain sequences. A later analysis assigned V and J genes by comparing TCR nucleotide sequences with IMGT/GENE-DB human TR gene sequences. In a later analysis, CDR3 sequences and most-parsimonious VDJ recombination scenarios were assigned using the TCRdist pipeline. In a later analysis, each TCR beta chain was defined by its CDR3 amino acid sequence together with its V-gene family, and reads lacking a unique V-gene family were excluded. In a later analysis, 550 to 650 highly shared, low-generation-probability nucleotide sequences were removed to address suspected cross-contamination and a sequencing artifact. A later analysis calculated a clonal expansion index for each public chain from normalized within-repertoire ranks of inferred template counts. In a later analysis, generation probabilities were computed using a VDJ recombination model fitted to out-of-frame rearrangements, and the results were checked against IGoR. A later analysis scored TCR-TCR, TCR-HLA and TCR-CMV co-occurrence with hypergeometric tests, applying a repertoire-size bias correction to TCR pairs. In a later analysis, false discovery rates were estimated by permuting HLA or CMV assignments 20 times. In a later analysis, co-occurring TCRs were grouped using DBSCAN, and TCRdist sequence similarity was added for clustering within HLA-allele-positive subsets. Repertoires with fewer than 30,000 or more than 120,000 public chains, plus five repertoires with anomalous nucleotide sharing, were excluded from co-occurrence clustering. In TCRdb, the immuneACCESS table is reduced to in-frame sequences with V and J assigned. These tables do not hold every clone; where another copy was compared, an unresolved V gene accounts for under half, and the others remain unexplained. That table gives V, J and clone size, and the DNA gave D and trimming. This sample holds 150,000 or so clones; roughly 80% were observed only once. Clones ranked in the top ten supply around 15% of the sample.

This chain is built from TRBV10-1 and TRBJ2-3; 9 nucleotides in the junction match TRBD2. Sequenced: PBMCs. The sequence was obtained from a woman aged 40 to 50 in good health and CMV-seronegative. Read as DNA, the sequence is TGCGCCAGCACCGAGGAGGGACTAGCACCAGATACGCAGTATTTT. It specifies CASTEEGLAPDTQYF.